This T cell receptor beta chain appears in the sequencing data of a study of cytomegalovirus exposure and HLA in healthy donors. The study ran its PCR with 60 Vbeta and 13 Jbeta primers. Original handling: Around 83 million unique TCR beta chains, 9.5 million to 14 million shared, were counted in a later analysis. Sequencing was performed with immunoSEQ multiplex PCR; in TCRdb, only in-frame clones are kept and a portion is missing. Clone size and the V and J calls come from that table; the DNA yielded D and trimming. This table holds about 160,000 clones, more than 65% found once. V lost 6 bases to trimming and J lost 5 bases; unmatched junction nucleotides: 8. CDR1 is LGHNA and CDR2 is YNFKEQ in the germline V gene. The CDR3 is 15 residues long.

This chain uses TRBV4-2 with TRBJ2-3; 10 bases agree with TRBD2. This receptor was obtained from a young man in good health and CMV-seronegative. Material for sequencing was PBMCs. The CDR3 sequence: CASSPTGTSEDTQYF. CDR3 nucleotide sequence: TGTGCCAGCAGTCCGACCGGGACTAGCGAAGATACGCAGTATTTT.